This T cell receptor (beta chain) is drawn from a study of human T cells and chemical hapten exposure. General study findings and limits: DPC sensitization produced no change in TCRs with frequency above 1 in 1000.

This clonotype was counted a few times. The antigen is unknown. TCRdb re-called the RACE reads through MiXCR, storing one row per CDR3 protein. The sample records nearly 110,000 distinct CDR3 sequences, roughly an eighth being singletons. This CDR3 is 15 amino acids long. Trimming stripped 5 bases from V and 7 bases from J, with 18 bases between. Germline CDR1 reads SGHVS; CDR2 reads FNYEAQ. The time point here: pre-sensitization, week 0. Specified treatment: therapeutic diphenylcyclopropenone sensitization with weekly scalp DPC. The material was whole blood, obtained in connection with sensitization to the hapten diphenylcyclopropenone (DPC). The chain employs TRBV7-6 and TRBJ2-1; D remains unclear. The sequence was collected from a woman between 50 and 59 years old with alopecia areata. Some clones in this sample may be carry-over from other donors' samples. CDR3 in DNA: TGTGCCAGCAGCCTCGAACGGGTTTTGGGGAATGAGCAGTTCTTC. Translated, it gives CASSLERVLGNEQFF.